These 15 T cell receptor beta chains originate from one sample sequenced in a study of T-cell reconstitution after alpha-beta-depleted transplantation in children. Unique molecular identifiers were built into the TCRbeta library. TCRdb reprocessed the PCR reads via MiXCR and lists one record per CDR3 protein. Seen here are about 310,000 distinct CDR3 sequences, roughly 25% observed once, and the top ten hold approximately 11%. The specimen was PBMCs, mostly from graft donor cells, collected 180 days after TCRalphabeta/CD19-depleted stem cell transplant. Receptor source: a male patient under 18 who had a stem cell transplant for acute lymphoblastic leukemia, so the T cells may come from the graft donor.

This chain uses TRBV5-1 with TRBJ2-7, with 8 bases identical to TRBD2. Germline V CDR1 and CDR2: SGHRS, YFSETQ. Trimming removed 0 bases from V and 3 bases from J; junction bases left unmatched: 8. The CDR3 length is 16 residues. The CDR3 DNA reads as TGCGCCAGCAGCTTGGCCCCGCGGGAGGATAACTACGAGCAGTACTTC. Encoded protein: CASSLAPREDNYEQYF.

This clonotype was detected only a few times. This chain uses TRBV20-1 with TRBJ2-3, with TRBD2 matching over 7 bases. The junction had 4 bases not matched to a gene; V was cut back by 0 bases and J by 1 base. The CDR3 has 15 amino acids. Germline CDR1 and CDR2: DFQATT and SNEGSKA (reference sequence). The CDR3 loop is CSARDGLAGTDTQYF. The CDR3 DNA is TGCAGTGCTAGAGATGGGCTAGCGGGCACAGATACGCAGTATTTT.

The sample holds a few counts of this clonotype. The V gene is TRBV20-1, the J gene TRBJ2-1, with TRBD2 as a possible D gene (6 bases). The CDR3 loop spans 15 amino acids. Trimming left V 6 bases short and J 7 bases short, with 22 bases between. Germline V lookup: CDR1 DFQATT, CDR2 SNEGSKA (reference sequence). CDR3 residues: CSAGLPGTGGNEQFF. The CDR3 DNA reads TGCAGTGCGGGCTTACCCGGGACTGGAGGGAATGAGCAGTTCTTC.

This clonotype appeared a few times. The chain employs TRBV4-1 and TRBJ2-7; D may be TRBD2 (7 bases). Trimming took 0 bases from V and 3 from J, leaving 15 bases between them. CDR1 is MGHRA and CDR2 is YSYEKL in the germline V gene. The CDR3 contains 16 residues. The DNA of the CDR3 is TGCGCCAGCAGCCAAGATGGGGGGGCCATGGGCTACGAGCAGTACTTC. This codes for CASSQDGGAMGYEQYF.

Here the CDR3 DNA reads TGTGCCAGTAGTATCCCACAGGGGACATCCTATGGCTACACCTTC. Protein product: CASSIPQGTSYGYTF. The chain recombines TRBV19 with TRBJ1-2, with 7 nucleotides matching TRBD1. Germline CDR1 is LNHDA and CDR2 is SQIVND (reference sequence). V dropped 3 bases and J dropped 4; count of bases not matched to a gene: 8. The CDR3 runs to 15 residues.

The chain joins TRBV5-1 to TRBJ1-2; unclear D gene. V shed 2 bases and J shed 1 base, with 12 bases lying between them. This CDR3 comprises 15 residues. Germline V gene sequence: CDR1 SGHRS, CDR2 YFSETQ. The CDR3 DNA sequence: TGCGCCAGCAGCTTACCTCGGACGAATAACTATGGCTACACCTTC. This sequence encodes CASSLPRTNNYGYTF.

The V and J genes are TRBV27 and TRBJ2-5; D perhaps matches TRBD2 (5 bases). The V end lost 1 base, the J end lost 4 bases, and 13 bases lay between the germline ends. There are 15 residues in the CDR3. Germline assignment: CDR1 MNHEY and CDR2 SMNVEV (reference sequence). The CDR3 protein is CASSLYPSSLETQYF. The CDR3 DNA sequence: TGTGCCAGCAGTTTATACCCTAGCAGCTTAGAGACCCAGTACTTC.

The J gene is TRBJ2-7, the V gene TRBV7-9; 7 bases match TRBD1. Germline lookup yields CDR1 SEHNR and CDR2 FQNEAQ (reference sequence). The V segment lost 2 bases and the J segment 5 bases; nucleotides outside the gene matches: 9. This CDR3 is built from 15 residues. Here the CDR3 reads CASSLRGQRFNEQYF. Written as DNA, the CDR3 is TGTGCCAGCAGCTTACGGGGACAGCGTTTTAACGAGCAGTACTTC.

This clonotype turned up a few times. The V gene is TRBV20-1, the J gene TRBJ1-4; 9 nucleotides match TRBD1. The CDR3 covers 15 residues. CDR1 DFQATT and CDR2 SNEGSKA come from the germline V gene (reference sequence). With V trimmed by 3 bases and J by 7 bases, 9 bases remained unmatched. CDR3 amino acids: CSARSVGQGLEKLFF. The CDR3 coding sequence is TGCAGTGCTAGGAGTGTGGGACAGGGTCTTGAAAAACTGTTTTTT.

This sequence joins TRBV20-1 and TRBJ2-2, with TRBD2 matching over 9 bases. The germline CDR1 and CDR2 sequences are DFQATT and SNEGSKA (reference sequence). The CDR3 has 15 amino acids. V lost 7 bases and J lost 6; bases outside the gene matches: 12. DNA for the CDR3: TGCAGTGTGAAGCGGTCTCGCGGGAGGGCCGGGGAGCTGTTTTTT. Protein product: CSVKRSRGRAGELFF.

Only one count was recorded for this clonotype. The V and J genes are TRBV9 and TRBJ1-2; the D gene is possibly TRBD1 (5 bases). The CDR3 has 12 amino acids. The germline V and J ends were trimmed by 4 bases and 9 bases, with 13 bases remaining between them. CDR1 is SGDLS and CDR2 is YYNGEE in the germline V gene. The CDR3 reads CASSPRGRSYTF. CDR3 nucleotides: TGTGCCAGCAGCCCCCGGGGACGCAGCTACACCTTC.

This CDR3 is CASSVGLPADTQYF. CDR3 DNA: TGCGCCAGCAGCGTAGGACTACCAGCAGATACGCAGTATTTT. The chain couples TRBV4-1 to TRBJ2-3; possibly TRBD2 for D (6 bases). The V gene's germline CDR1 is MGHRA and CDR2 YSYEKL. Trimming took 5 bases from V and 4 from J, leaving 13 bases between them. This CDR3 has 14 residues.

J is TRBJ1-1 and V is TRBV6-4; TRBD1 matches at 8 bases. CDR1 and CDR2 (germline): MRHNA, SNTAGT. The V gene end was trimmed by 6 bases and the J gene end by 4 bases; junction bases not matched to a gene: 7. The CDR3 runs 14 residues. The CDR3 loop is CASRLGQGPTEAFF. In DNA form, the CDR3 reads TGTGCCAGCAGGCTTGGACAGGGTCCCACTGAAGCTTTCTTT.

This clonotype has more than one count but fewer than ten. The rearrangement joins TRBV12-3 or TRBV12-4 to TRBJ1-1, with D tentatively TRBD1 (6 bases). Trimming removed 6 bases at V and 1 base at J, with 9 bases between. CDR3 length: 13 amino acids. The CDR3 is CASSQQGNTEAFF. In DNA, the CDR3 is TGTGCCAGCAGCCAACAGGGGAACACTGAAGCTTTCTTT.

Ten or more counts support this clonotype. The J gene is TRBJ1-1, the V gene TRBV3-1; D is unresolved. This CDR3 spans 15 amino acids. V shed 1 base and J shed 1 base, with 10 bases lying between them. Germline values: CDR1 LGHDT, CDR2 YNNKEL (reference sequence). CDR3 sequence reads: CASSQGRRENTEAFF. The CDR3 DNA sequence: TGTGCCAGCAGCCAAGGCCGACGGGAGAACACTGAAGCTTTCTTT.